What follows are 25 T cell receptor beta chains derived from one specimen sequenced in a study of CD8 T cells in cerebrospinal fluid in Alzheimer's disease. TCRdb reprocessed the 10x single-cell sequencing reads and keeps a single row for each CDR3 protein, giving no DNA. Recorded for this sample: approximately 350 distinct CDR3 sequences. Input material: cerebrospinal fluid. The receptors originated from a human donor with mild cognitive impairment.

This clonotype is classed as medium-sized (0.01 to 0.1%) by frequency. The rearrangement links TRBV5-1 to TRBJ1-4; without DNA, the TCRdb call of TRBD1 cannot be checked. Looked up from germline, CDR1 is SGHRS and CDR2 is YFSETQ. The CDR3 has 15 residues. CDR3 region: CASSLRAGMGEKLFF.

The chain carries TRBV20-1 and TRBJ1-6. The germline gives CDR1 DFQATT, CDR2 SNEGSKA (reference sequence). The CDR3 contains 16 residues. The CDR3 loop reads CSARDSTQGRDSPLHF.

Considering frequency, this clonotype is large. The rearrangement links TRBV6-5 to TRBJ2-1; with no DNA, the TCRdb D assignment of TRBD1 cannot be verified. Germline V lookup: CDR1 MNHEY, CDR2 SVGAGI. The CDR3 length is 16 residues. The CDR3 is CASSLLTGGRPNEQFF.

Judged by frequency, this clonotype is medium-sized. This sequence joins TRBV5-1 and TRBJ2-2; TCRdb gives TRBD1 as the D gene, but with no DNA this cannot be confirmed. The germline V gene has CDR1 SGHRS and CDR2 YFSETQ. The length of the CDR3 is 16 residues. This CDR3 reads CASSWGDRPNTGELFF.

Judged by frequency, this clonotype is hyperexpanded. V is TRBV20-1 and J is TRBJ2-1; TCRdb's assignment of TRBD2 cannot be checked, as there is no DNA. The CDR3 loop spans 13 amino acids. Germline CDR1 is DFQATT and CDR2 is SNEGSKA (reference sequence). The CDR3 sequence is CSAPTSGWSGQFF.

This clonotype registers large (0.1 to 1%) by frequency. This rearrangement joins TRBV20-1 to TRBJ1-1; checking the TCRdb D call of TRBD1 is not possible without DNA. CDR1 DFQATT and CDR2 SNEGSKA come from the germline V gene (reference sequence). CDR3 length equals 16 residues. CDR3 amino acids: CSARDPQGVYRTEAFF.

This clonotype counts as hyperexpanded by frequency. This chain connects TRBV11-3 to TRBJ2-2; TCRdb gives TRBD2 as the D gene, but with no DNA this cannot be confirmed. Germline V CDR1 and CDR2: SGHNT, YENEEA. The CDR3 runs 15 residues. CDR3 amino acids: CASSYSGRADGELFF. The variable domain in full, with the rest retrieved from reference TRBV11-3 and TRBJ2-2, is EAGVVQSPRYKIIEKKQPVAFWCNPISGHNTLYWYLQNLGQGPELLIRYENEEAVDDSQLPKDRFSAERLKGVDSTLKIQPAELGDSAVYLCASSYSGRADGELFFGEGSRLTVL.

The rearrangement uses TRBV6-5 and TRBJ2-7; TCRdb names TRBD1, which stays unverified in the absence of DNA. Per the germline V gene, CDR1 is MNHEY and CDR2 is SVGAGI. CDR3 length equals 13 residues. The CDR3 loop reads CASRLGQGNEQYF.

This clonotype is identified as medium-sized from frequency. The chain employs TRBV29-1 and TRBJ2-1; TCRdb indicates TRBD2, and absent DNA this call remains unverified. Per germline, CDR1 SQVTM and CDR2 ANQGSEA. This CDR3 is 15 amino acids long. CDR3 sequence reads: CSVPSDYTSYNEQFF.

This clonotype counts as medium-sized by frequency. V is TRBV24-1 and J is TRBJ2-5; TCRdb gives TRBD1 as the D gene, but with no DNA this cannot be confirmed. The V gene's germline CDR1 is KGHDR and CDR2 SFDVKD. This CDR3 contains 15 residues. The CDR3 spells CATGTGFEDQETQYF.

This clonotype ranks as large in terms of frequency. The V gene is TRBV3-1, the J gene TRBJ2-1; TCRdb gives TRBD2 as the D gene, but with no DNA this cannot be confirmed. The CDR3 sequence is 18 residues long. Germline CDR1 and CDR2: LGHDT and YNNKEL (reference sequence). The CDR3 protein is CASSHWTSGRNTWNEQFF.

Frequency places this clonotype as large. CDR3 sequence: CASTPRRESANEKLFF. The chain joins TRBV6-6 to TRBJ1-4. Per germline, CDR1 MNHNY and CDR2 SVGAGI (reference sequence). The CDR3 is made up of 16 amino acids.

Judged by frequency, this clonotype is medium-sized. The rearrangement links TRBV2 to TRBJ1-1; TCRdb names TRBD1, which stays unverified in the absence of DNA. Germline CDR1 and CDR2: SNHLY and FYNNEI. The CDR3 consists of 12 residues. CDR3 protein: CASRGLDTEAFF.

This clonotype is called large (0.1 to 1%) based on its frequency. J is TRBJ1-6 and V is TRBV20-1; no DNA is available, so the TRBD1 call from TCRdb remains unchecked. This CDR3 is built from 14 residues. CDR1 and CDR2 (germline): DFQATT, SNEGSKA (reference sequence). CDR3: CSARDDRESSPLHF.

J is TRBJ1-1 and V is TRBV28. CDR1 is MDHEN and CDR2 is SYDVKM in the germline V gene. This CDR3 region has 11 residues. The CDR3 spells CASTGNTEAFF.

Its frequency marks this clonotype as medium-sized. This rearrangement joins TRBV4-1 to TRBJ2-7; TCRdb picks TRBD2, but there is no DNA to check that call. Germline CDR1 MGHRA, CDR2 YSYEKL. The length of the CDR3 is 14 residues. The CDR3 here is CASSQAGGIYEQYF.

By frequency, this clonotype registers medium-sized. The chain is built from TRBV14 and TRBJ2-2; TCRdb lists TRBD2, though no DNA is available to test this call. Germline CDR1 reads SGHDN; CDR2 reads FVKESK. The CDR3 has 17 amino acids. The CDR3 protein is CASSQGSGTRWAGELFF.

Judged by frequency, this clonotype is medium-sized. This sequence joins TRBV5-4 and TRBJ2-5; TCRdb reports TRBD2, a call that lacks DNA to check it against. The germline V gene has CDR1 SGHNT and CDR2 YYREEE (reference sequence). This CDR3 has 15 residues. The CDR3 is CASSLDAGVGETQYF.

Measured by frequency, this clonotype is large. The chain links TRBV5-4 to TRBJ2-3. Germline-derived CDR1 and CDR2 are SGHNT and YYREEE (reference sequence). The CDR3 loop spans 13 amino acids. CDR3 loop: CASSFMITDTQYF.

This clonotype ranks as medium-sized in terms of frequency. The chain uses TRBV7-9 and TRBJ1-2; the TRBD1 assignment by TCRdb is unverifiable without DNA. There are 20 residues in the CDR3. Germline V gene data show CDR1 as SEHNR and CDR2 as FQNEAQ (reference sequence). CDR3 amino acids: CASSQFPIVWTGPRGYGYTF.

By frequency, this clonotype is large. J is TRBJ1-1 and V is TRBV9. This CDR3 contains 14 residues. Germline V CDR1 and CDR2: SGDLS, YYNGEE. The CDR3 sequence is CASSPRIVNTEAFF.

Frequency places this clonotype as large. The chain's CDR3 is CAISDPPKAVGRDTQYF. V is TRBV10-3 and J is TRBJ2-3; absent DNA, TCRdb's TRBD2 call cannot be checked. The germline V gene has CDR1 ENHRY and CDR2 SYGVKD. The CDR3 consists of 17 residues.

The CDR3 sequence: CASSLAGGGVETQYF. V and J are TRBV7-2 and TRBJ2-5; TCRdb gives TRBD1 as the D gene, but with no DNA this cannot be confirmed. The CDR3 sequence is 15 residues long. Germline V gene sequence: CDR1 SGHTA, CDR2 FQGNSA.

By frequency, this clonotype is hyperexpanded. The chain employs TRBV7-2 and TRBJ2-1; TCRdb selects TRBD1, and the lack of DNA leaves this call unchecked. The length of the CDR3 is 17 residues. CDR1 and CDR2 from the germline V gene are SGHTA and FQGNSA. The CDR3 loop is CASSFGRGSFGGNEQFF.

The chain couples TRBV7-3 to TRBJ2-3; as DNA is missing, the TRBD1 call by TCRdb cannot be tested. This CDR3 spans 13 amino acids. Germline CDR1 reads SGHTA; CDR2 reads FQGTGA. This chain's CDR3 is CATPPEVPDTQYF.